The 28 T cell receptor beta chains below come from one sample, sequenced in a study of T cells after yellow fever vaccination. MiXCR, run by TCRdb on the 5' RACE reads, gives a single entry per CDR3 protein. Of under 150,000 distinct CDR3 sequences listed, 15% are singletons. The material was CD8+ T cells sorted from PBMCs, obtained 5 days after the yellow fever booster vaccination. Receptor source: a man aged 18 to 30 who received the YFV17D yellow fever vaccine.

This sequence joins TRBV19 and TRBJ2-7, with D perhaps matching TRBD2 (6 bases). V lost 3 bases and J 2 bases, leaving 11 bases between the germline ends. Germline CDR1 LNHDA, CDR2 SQIVND (reference sequence). This CDR3 is 14 amino acids long. CDR3 region: CASSMGGSAYEQYF. CDR3 in DNA: TGTGCCAGTAGTATGGGGGGTTCCGCCTACGAGCAGTACTTC.

In its sample, this clonotype was seen a few times. The rearrangement links TRBV12-3 or TRBV12-4 to TRBJ2-7; D possibly corresponds to TRBD2 (6 bases). This CDR3 comprises 12 residues. The germline V and J ends were trimmed by 6 bases and 13 bases, with 19 bases remaining between them. CDR3 in DNA: TGTGCCAGCAGCTCGGGGGAAGACCAGTTCTACGTC. Encoded protein: CASSSGEDQFYV.

The chain couples TRBV19 to TRBJ2-2, with D possibly TRBD2 on 6 matching bases. V dropped 3 bases and J dropped 4 bases, with 12 bases sitting between them. CDR3 length: 15 residues. CDR1 and CDR2 from the germline V gene are LNHDA and SQIVND (reference sequence). The CDR3 reads CASSMLRDSTGELFF. The DNA for the CDR3 is TGTGCCAGTAGTATGTTAAGGGACTCCACCGGGGAGCTGTTTTTT.

The chain recombines TRBV4-1 with TRBJ2-1; a weak D match, TRBD2 (5 bases). V was shortened by 1 base and J by 3 bases, with 10 bases between the two germline ends. Germline V gene data show CDR1 as MGHRA and CDR2 as YSYEKL. The CDR3 consists of 15 residues. CDR3 sequence (DNA): TGCGCCAGCAGCCAAGGGCCGGGGATCTACAATGAGCAGTTCTTC. It codes for CASSQGPGIYNEQFF.

The table lists this clonotype with many counts. This chain links TRBV27 with TRBJ1-1; weak D call: TRBD1 (6 bases). Trimming removed 3 bases from V and 5 bases from J, with 13 bases in between. This CDR3 contains 14 residues. Per germline, CDR1 MNHEY and CDR2 SMNVEV (reference sequence). As DNA, the CDR3 is TGTGCCAGCAGTTTTTCAGGGGAAGGGACTGAAGCTTTCTTT. It translates to CASSFSGEGTEAFF.

The V call is TRBV7-9, the J call TRBJ2-3, with a possible D match to TRBD2 (5 bases). Germline CDR1 is SEHNR and CDR2 is FQNEAQ (reference sequence). The V and J ends lost 6 bases and 6 bases respectively, with 13 bases between them. The CDR3 has 13 amino acids. The CDR3 spells CASSTPQRDTQYF. As DNA, the CDR3 is TGTGCCAGCAGTACCCCCCAGCGGGATACGCAGTATTTT.

The chain has TRBV7-9 and TRBJ2-7, with D hard to call. The CDR3 runs to 14 residues. CDR1 is SEHNR and CDR2 is FQNEAQ in the germline V gene (reference sequence). The V gene lost 5 bases and the J gene lost 2 bases, with 13 bases spanning the gap. The CDR3 protein is CASSPSRRPYEQYV. CDR3 coding DNA: TGTGCCAGCAGCCCAAGCAGGCGGCCCTACGAGCAGTACGTC.

This clonotype has more than one count but fewer than ten. The chain employs TRBV5-1 and TRBJ1-1; D ambiguous. V was pared by 0 bases and J by 0 bases, with 15 bases between. Germline CDR1 reads SGHRS; CDR2 reads YFSETQ. The CDR3 has 17 residues. Here the CDR3 reads CASSLVAGRKMNTEAFF. For the CDR3, the DNA is TGCGCCAGCAGCTTGGTCGCAGGACGGAAAATGAACACTGAAGCTTTCTTT.

This chain uses TRBV7-9 with TRBJ2-3; no clear D. Trimming took off 4 bases at V and 0 bases at J, with 5 bases between the two ends. Germline assignment: CDR1 SEHNR and CDR2 FQNEAQ (reference sequence). CDR3 size: 13 residues. The CDR3 DNA sequence: TGTGCCAGCAGCTCAGAAAGCACAGATACGCAGTATTTT. It specifies CASSSESTDTQYF.

The chain employs TRBV27 and TRBJ2-7; 10 bases are shared with TRBD2. V shed 5 bases, J shed 5 bases, and the junction held 6 bases outside the gene matches. Germline V gene lookup returns CDR1 MNHEY and CDR2 SMNVEV (reference sequence). The CDR3 is 14 amino acids. CDR3 loop: CASSPTTSGNEQYV. Written as DNA, the CDR3 is TGTGCCAGCAGTCCAACTACTAGCGGGAACGAGCAGTACGTC.

This clonotype occurred a few times. V and J are TRBV7-6 and TRBJ1-1; D possibly corresponds to TRBD1 (5 bases). CDR1 and CDR2 (germline): SGHVS, FNYEAQ. V gave up 0 bases and J gave up 4 bases, with 12 bases separating them. CDR3 length equals 15 residues. The CDR3 protein is CASSLAGQGGTEAFF. For the CDR3, the DNA is TGTGCCAGCAGCTTAGCCGGGCAGGGAGGCACTGAAGCTTTCTTT. Supplemented by reference TRBV7-6 and TRBJ1-1, the full variable domain reads GAGVSQSPRYKVTKRGQDVALRCDPISGHVSLYWYRQALGQGPEFLTYFNYEAQQDKSGLPNDRFSAERPEGSISTLTIQRTEQRDSAMYRCASSLAGQGGTEAFFGQGTRLTVV.

V usage is TRBV7-2 and J usage is TRBJ1-1; 7 nucleotides match TRBD1. The germline V gene encodes CDR1 SGHTA and CDR2 FQGNSA. The CDR3 consists of 15 residues. V trimming: 5 bases; J trimming: 1 base; junction bases outside the gene matches: 7. CDR3 in amino acids: CASSAQGGENTEAFF. The CDR3 DNA reads TGTGCCAGCAGCGCGCAAGGGGGCGAGAACACTGAAGCTTTCTTT.

This clonotype came up a few times. For the CDR3, the DNA is TGTGCCAGCAGTTTAGCGTTGACAGGGTCGCACTACGAGCAGTACTTC. Protein sequence: CASSLALTGSHYEQYF. The chain employs TRBV12-3 or TRBV12-4 and TRBJ2-7; the match to TRBD1 covers 7 bases. This CDR3 contains 16 residues. The V and J ends lost 0 bases and 3 bases, in that order; junction bases with no gene match: 8.

The chain joins TRBV20-1 to TRBJ2-5; D is ambiguous. Germline V lookup: CDR1 DFQATT, CDR2 SNEGSKA (reference sequence). V lost 5 bases and J 4 bases, leaving 8 bases between the germline ends. The CDR3 totals 11 residues. The CDR3 spells CSAERRETQYF. Written as DNA, the CDR3 is TGCAGTGCTGAGAGGAGAGAGACCCAGTACTTC.

There are a few counts of this clonotype. The rearrangement joins TRBV5-1 to TRBJ1-2; TRBD1 matches 7 bases. This CDR3 comprises 16 residues. Trimming removed 1 base from V and 5 bases from J; junction bases left unmatched: 11. Germline V gene data show CDR1 as SGHRS and CDR2 as YFSETQ. The CDR3 DNA is TGCGCCAGCAGCTTGACAGGGGCCGCCTCGGGTTATGGCTACACCTTC. It encodes CASSLTGAASGYGYTF.

The rearrangement joins TRBV12-3 or TRBV12-4 to TRBJ2-6; D is tentatively TRBD1 or TRBD2 (5 bases each). This CDR3 spans 16 amino acids. V was trimmed by 3 bases and J by 2 bases, leaving 11 bases between them. DNA for the CDR3: TGTGCCAGCAGTTTTTTTCGGGACCCTGGGGCCAACGTCCTGACTTTC. Translating it yields CASSFFRDPGANVLTF.

V usage is TRBV7-2 and J usage is TRBJ1-4; 8 bases are shared with TRBD1. The CDR3 length is 16 residues. J was trimmed by 8 bases and V by 4 bases; bases with no gene match: 12. Germline V CDR1 and CDR2: SGHTA, FQGNSA. The DNA of the CDR3 is TGTGCCAGCAGCTCTAAGACGGACAGGGTCTTCGAAAAACTGTTTTTT. The encoded protein is CASSSKTDRVFEKLFF.

The chain recombines TRBV6-5 with TRBJ1-1; TRBD1 aligns across 10 bases. The V gene's germline CDR1 is MNHEY and CDR2 SVGAGI. The CDR3 contains 18 residues. The V and J ends lost 1 base and 4 bases, in that order; junction bases with no gene match: 12. CDR3 nucleotide sequence: TGTGCCAGCAGTTACTGGGACAGGGGCGCGCAGTTCGGCACTGAAGCTTTCTTT. Amino acids: CASSYWDRGAQFGTEAFF.

This chain links TRBV7-9 with TRBJ2-2, with no clear D. V lost 1 base and J lost 1, with 7 bases in between. Germline CDR1 SEHNR, CDR2 FQNEAQ (reference sequence). The CDR3 loop spans 15 amino acids. The CDR3 region is CASSLVRRNTGELFF. The CDR3 region has the DNA TGTGCCAGCAGCTTAGTCAGGAGGAACACCGGGGAGCTGTTTTTT.

This clonotype was picked up a small number of times. V and J are TRBV6-6 and TRBJ2-6; D is unclear. The CDR3 totals 15 residues. The germline V gene encodes CDR1 MNHNY and CDR2 SVGAGI (reference sequence). Trimming left V 6 bases short and J 3 bases short, with 12 bases between. CDR3 in DNA: TGTGCCAGCAGCCGACTGGGGTTTGGGGCCAACGTCCTGACTTTC. Protein sequence: CASSRLGFGANVLTF.

The chain carries TRBV5-1 and TRBJ1-2, with D maybe TRBD1 (6 bases). CDR1 SGHRS and CDR2 YFSETQ come from the germline V gene. This CDR3 has 14 residues. Between the trimmed V and J ends, which lost 2 bases and 7 bases, there was a span of 15 bases. Here the CDR3 DNA reads TGCGCCAGCAGCTTAGACGGGGGCGTTCGTGGCTACACCTTC. Translation: CASSLDGGVRGYTF.

This chain uses TRBV5-6 with TRBJ1-2; D not resolved. This CDR3 is built from 14 residues. CDR1 SGHDT and CDR2 YYEEEE come from the germline V gene. Trimming took 4 bases from V and 4 from J, leaving 14 bases between them. CDR3 coding DNA: TGTGCCAGCAGCACCTTCGACAAATCCTATGGCTACACCTTC. This codes for CASSTFDKSYGYTF. Together with reference TRBV5-6 and TRBJ1-2, the CDR3 gives the full variable domain: DAGVTQSPTHLIKTRGQQVTLRCSPKSGHDTVSWYQQALGQGPQFIFQYYEEEERQRGNFPDRFSGHQFPNYSSELNVNALLLGDSALYLCASSTFDKSYGYTFGSGTRLTVV.

This clonotype was recorded a few times. V is TRBV7-9 and J is TRBJ1-4; 8 bases fit TRBD1. The ends lost 5 bases at V and 4 bases at J; junction bases unmatched: 6. This CDR3 is built from 15 residues. Per the germline V gene, CDR1 is SEHNR and CDR2 is FQNEAQ (reference sequence). The CDR3 DNA sequence: TGTGCCAGCAGCGACAGACAGGGGTATAATGAAAAACTGTTTTTT. As protein: CASSDRQGYNEKLFF.

This rearrangement joins TRBV9 to TRBJ2-3; 8 positions agree with TRBD1. Germline loops: CDR1 SGDLS, CDR2 YYNGEE. V trimming: 3 bases; J trimming: 0 bases; junction bases outside the gene matches: 6. This CDR3 has 16 residues. CDR3 loop: CASSARTGLSTDTQYF. CDR3 nucleotide sequence: TGTGCCAGCAGCGCAAGGACAGGGCTCAGCACAGATACGCAGTATTTT.

This clonotype occurred many times. V and J are TRBV4-3 and TRBJ2-5; D possibly corresponds to TRBD2 (5 bases). Trimming removed 3 bases from V and 2 bases from J, with 10 bases in between. The CDR3 runs to 14 residues. In germline, CDR1 is LGHNA, CDR2 YSLEER. CDR3 bases: TGCGCCAGCAGCCACGCCACTAGTCAAGAGACCCAGTACTTC. Translation gives CASSHATSQETQYF.

The table lists this clonotype with a few counts. V is TRBV7-9 and J is TRBJ1-2, with D uncertain. Germline V gene data show CDR1 as SEHNR and CDR2 as FQNEAQ (reference sequence). CDR3 length equals 14 residues. The V and J ends lost 1 base and 1 base respectively, with 7 bases between them. The CDR3 sequence: CASSLGLDNYGYTF. CDR3 DNA sequence: TGTGCCAGCAGCTTAGGTCTGGATAACTATGGCTACACCTTC.

J is TRBJ2-1 and V is TRBV29-1, with D unresolved. There are 16 residues in the CDR3. Germline CDR1 and CDR2: SQVTM and ANQGSEA. V shed 7 bases and J shed 1 base, with 20 bases lying between them. In DNA form, the CDR3 reads TGCAGCGGCCGTACTTCGATGGTCCGGTCCTACAATGAGCAGTTCTTC. This codes for CSGRTSMVRSYNEQFF.

This chain links TRBV19 with TRBJ1-1, with D uncertain. This CDR3 is built from 11 residues. Looked up from germline, CDR1 is LNHDA and CDR2 is SQIVND (reference sequence). Trimming pared 7 bases from V and 8 bases from J, leaving 11 bases between. The CDR3 spells CASIAGPEAFF. The CDR3 region has the DNA TGTGCCAGTATCGCGGGTCCCGAAGCTTTCTTT.